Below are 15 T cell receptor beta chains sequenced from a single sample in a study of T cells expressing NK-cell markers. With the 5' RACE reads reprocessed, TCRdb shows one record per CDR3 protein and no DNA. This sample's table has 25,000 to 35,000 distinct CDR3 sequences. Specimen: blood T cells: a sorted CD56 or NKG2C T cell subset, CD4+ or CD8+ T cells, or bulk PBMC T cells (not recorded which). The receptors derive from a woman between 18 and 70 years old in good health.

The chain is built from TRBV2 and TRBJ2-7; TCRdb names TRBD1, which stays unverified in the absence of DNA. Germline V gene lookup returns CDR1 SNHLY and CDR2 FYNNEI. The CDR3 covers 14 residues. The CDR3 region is CASSGRTGHYEQYF. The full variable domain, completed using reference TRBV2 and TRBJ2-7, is EPEVTQTPSHQVTQMGQEVILRCVPISNHLYFYWYRQILGQKVEFLVSFYNNEISEKSEIFDDQFSVERPDGSNFTLKIRSTKLEDSAMYFCASSGRTGHYEQYFGPGTRLTVT.

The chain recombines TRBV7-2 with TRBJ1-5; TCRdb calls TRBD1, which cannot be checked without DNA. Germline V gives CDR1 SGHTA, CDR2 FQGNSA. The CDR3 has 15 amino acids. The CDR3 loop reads CASSFSRESGQPQHF.

The CDR3 is CASSQEISSDEQYF. The genes are TRBV4-1 and TRBJ2-7. Germline CDR1 is MGHRA and CDR2 is YSYEKL. The CDR3 runs to 14 residues.

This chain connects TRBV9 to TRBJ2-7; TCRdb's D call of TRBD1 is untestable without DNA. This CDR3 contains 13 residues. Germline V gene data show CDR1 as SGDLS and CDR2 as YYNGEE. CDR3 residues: CASSVGDGNEQYF.

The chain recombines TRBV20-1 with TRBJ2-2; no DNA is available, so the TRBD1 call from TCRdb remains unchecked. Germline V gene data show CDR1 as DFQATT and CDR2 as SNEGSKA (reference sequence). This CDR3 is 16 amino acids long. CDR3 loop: CSARDRQGPHTGELFF.

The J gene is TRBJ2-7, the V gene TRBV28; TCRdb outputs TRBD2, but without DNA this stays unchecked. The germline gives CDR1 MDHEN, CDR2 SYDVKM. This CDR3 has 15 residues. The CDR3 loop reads CASSHRAEGVYEQYF.

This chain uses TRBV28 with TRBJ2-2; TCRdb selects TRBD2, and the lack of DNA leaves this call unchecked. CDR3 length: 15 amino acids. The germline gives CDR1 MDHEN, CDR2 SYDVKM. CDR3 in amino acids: CASSLPPGPAGELFF.

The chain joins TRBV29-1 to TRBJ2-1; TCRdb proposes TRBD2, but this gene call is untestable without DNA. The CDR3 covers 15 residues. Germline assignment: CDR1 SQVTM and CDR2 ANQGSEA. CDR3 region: CSVEGGGVRLNEQFF.

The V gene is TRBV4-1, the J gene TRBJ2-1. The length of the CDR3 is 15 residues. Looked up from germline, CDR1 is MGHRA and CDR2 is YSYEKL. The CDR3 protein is CASSHFHPTTNEQFF.

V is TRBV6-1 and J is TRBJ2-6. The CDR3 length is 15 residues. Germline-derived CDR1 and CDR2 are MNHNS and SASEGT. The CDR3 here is CASSLGITGANVLTF.

The chain's CDR3 is CAIRTGDEQYF. The rearrangement joins TRBV10-3 to TRBJ2-7; TCRdb designates TRBD1, a call that cannot be tested without DNA. This CDR3 comprises 11 residues. Germline values: CDR1 ENHRY, CDR2 SYGVKD.

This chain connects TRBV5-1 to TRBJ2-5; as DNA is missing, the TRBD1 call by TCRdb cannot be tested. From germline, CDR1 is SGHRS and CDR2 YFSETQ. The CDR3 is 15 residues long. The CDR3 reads CASSLAGSPQETQYF.

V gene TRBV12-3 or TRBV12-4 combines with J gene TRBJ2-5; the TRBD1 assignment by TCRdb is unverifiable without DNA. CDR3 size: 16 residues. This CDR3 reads CASTGVAPGREETQYF.

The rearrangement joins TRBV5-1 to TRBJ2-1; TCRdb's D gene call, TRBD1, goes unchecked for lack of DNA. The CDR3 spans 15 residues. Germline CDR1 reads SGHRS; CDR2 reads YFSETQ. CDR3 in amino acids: CASSLTGGLDNEQFF. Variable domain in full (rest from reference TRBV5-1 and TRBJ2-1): KAGVTQTPRYLIKTRGQQVTLSCSPISGHRSVSWYQQTPGQGLQFLFEYFSETQRNKGNFPGRFSGRQFSNSRSEMNVSTLELGDSALYLCASSLTGGLDNEQFFGPGTRLTVL.

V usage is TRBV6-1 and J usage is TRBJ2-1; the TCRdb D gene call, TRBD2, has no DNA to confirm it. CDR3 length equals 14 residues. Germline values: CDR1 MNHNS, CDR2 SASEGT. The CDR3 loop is CASSTLAGYNEQFF.